Presented here are 6 T cell receptor beta chains from one specimen sequenced in a study of blood T cell repertoires in COVID-19. Data came from immunoSEQ multiplex PCR; TCRdb stores just in-frame clones and leaves some out. The sample lists about 50,000 clones, around nine tenths seen once, with approximately 12% in the top ten. Sequencing was carried out using peripheral blood. Every receptor here comes from a human donor with active COVID-19. The donor label of this sample is uncertain.

The chain links TRBV2 to TRBJ1-4; 11 bases fit TRBD1. The junction had 5 bases not matched to a gene; V was cut back by 7 bases and J by 7 bases. The CDR3 sequence is 14 residues long. CDR1 and CDR2 (germline): SNHLY, FYNNEI. The CDR3 loop reads CASTRGTGGEKLFF. For the CDR3, the DNA is TGTGCCAGCACCAGAGGGACAGGGGGTGAAAAACTGTTTTTT.

This chain joins TRBV5-6 and TRBJ1-3; the D gene is possibly TRBD1 (5 bases). The CDR3 has 15 amino acids. Germline V gene sequence: CDR1 SGHDT, CDR2 YYEEEE. The V and J ends lost 1 base and 3 bases respectively, with 11 bases between them. CDR3 residues: CASSLRGGNGNTIYF. The CDR3 DNA sequence: TGTGCCAGCAGCTTGAGGGGAGGGAATGGAAACACCATATATTTT.

This chain joins TRBV5-1 and TRBJ2-1; 11 bases fit TRBD2. V lost 7 bases, J lost 8 bases, and 11 bases stayed unmatched. The CDR3 spans 15 residues. Germline V gives CDR1 SGHRS, CDR2 YFSETQ. The CDR3 DNA sequence: TGCGCCAGCGGCCTTCGTCTAGCGGGAGGTCATGAGCAGTTCTTC. This codes for CASGLRLAGGHEQFF.

The V call is TRBV15, the J call TRBJ2-1, with 7 bases fitting TRBD1. The germline CDR1 and CDR2 sequences are LNHNV and YYDKDF (reference sequence). This CDR3 has 16 amino acids. After removal of 5 bases from V and 0 bases from J, the junction contained 7 bases not matched to a gene. The CDR3: CATSPWDSISYNEQFF. CDR3 in DNA: TGTGCCACCAGCCCCTGGGACAGCATCTCCTACAATGAGCAGTTCTTC.

J is TRBJ2-7 and V is TRBV27; D might be TRBD2 (5 bases). With 8 bases removed from V and 2 bases from J, the gap between germline ends came to 13 bases. Germline V lookup: CDR1 MNHEY, CDR2 SMNVEV (reference sequence). This CDR3 comprises 13 residues. CDR3 bases: TGTGCCAGCGGCCGGAGCGGAGCCTACGAGCAGTACTTC. Translating it yields CASGRSGAYEQYF.

The chain employs TRBV6-1 and TRBJ2-3; D is ambiguous. Per the germline V gene, CDR1 is MNHNS and CDR2 is SASEGT. Deletions cut 1 base from V and 2 bases from J, with 7 bases between. The CDR3 contains 14 residues. The CDR3 spells CASSEGAITDTQYF. The CDR3 DNA reads as TGTGCCAGCAGTGAAGGGGCCATCACAGATACGCAGTATTTT.